The T cell receptor beta chain described here comes from a study of Graves' ophthalmopathy and Graves' hyperthyroidism. Study-wide results and limits: Blood was where most expanded thyroid clonotypes above 0.001 frequency also turned up.

Moderate-to-severe activity, with CAS ≥3, NOSPECS ≥4 and duration under 3 months, characterized the donors with ophthalmopathy. Diagnosis was based on clinical symptoms, serum thyroxine, TRAb, thyroid ultrasound and orbital computed tomography. After removal of 2 bases from V and 1 base from J, the junction contained 6 bases not matched to a gene. The germline CDR1 and CDR2 sequences are LNHDA and SQIVND (reference sequence). This CDR3 is built from 16 residues. The TCR beta CDR3 regions underwent amplification from RNA transcripts. The first-round RT-PCR employed HTBI primers together with the Qiagen OneStep RT-PCR kit. A multiplex PCR was then performed as the second round. A single record per CDR3 protein comes from TCRdb applying MiXCR to the multiplex PCR reads. The sample consists of about 48,000 distinct CDR3 sequences, over 40% of them appearing once. This clonotype turned up a few times. Its antigen is still unknown.

This TCR was sampled from an adult man with Graves' ophthalmopathy. The chain employs TRBV19 and TRBJ2-3; 7 positions match TRBD2. The specimen sequenced was peripheral blood. In nucleotides, the CDR3 is TGTGCCAGTAGTATAAGTTCGGCGGGAGGCACAGATACGCAGTATTTT. It yields the protein CASSISSAGGTDTQYF.